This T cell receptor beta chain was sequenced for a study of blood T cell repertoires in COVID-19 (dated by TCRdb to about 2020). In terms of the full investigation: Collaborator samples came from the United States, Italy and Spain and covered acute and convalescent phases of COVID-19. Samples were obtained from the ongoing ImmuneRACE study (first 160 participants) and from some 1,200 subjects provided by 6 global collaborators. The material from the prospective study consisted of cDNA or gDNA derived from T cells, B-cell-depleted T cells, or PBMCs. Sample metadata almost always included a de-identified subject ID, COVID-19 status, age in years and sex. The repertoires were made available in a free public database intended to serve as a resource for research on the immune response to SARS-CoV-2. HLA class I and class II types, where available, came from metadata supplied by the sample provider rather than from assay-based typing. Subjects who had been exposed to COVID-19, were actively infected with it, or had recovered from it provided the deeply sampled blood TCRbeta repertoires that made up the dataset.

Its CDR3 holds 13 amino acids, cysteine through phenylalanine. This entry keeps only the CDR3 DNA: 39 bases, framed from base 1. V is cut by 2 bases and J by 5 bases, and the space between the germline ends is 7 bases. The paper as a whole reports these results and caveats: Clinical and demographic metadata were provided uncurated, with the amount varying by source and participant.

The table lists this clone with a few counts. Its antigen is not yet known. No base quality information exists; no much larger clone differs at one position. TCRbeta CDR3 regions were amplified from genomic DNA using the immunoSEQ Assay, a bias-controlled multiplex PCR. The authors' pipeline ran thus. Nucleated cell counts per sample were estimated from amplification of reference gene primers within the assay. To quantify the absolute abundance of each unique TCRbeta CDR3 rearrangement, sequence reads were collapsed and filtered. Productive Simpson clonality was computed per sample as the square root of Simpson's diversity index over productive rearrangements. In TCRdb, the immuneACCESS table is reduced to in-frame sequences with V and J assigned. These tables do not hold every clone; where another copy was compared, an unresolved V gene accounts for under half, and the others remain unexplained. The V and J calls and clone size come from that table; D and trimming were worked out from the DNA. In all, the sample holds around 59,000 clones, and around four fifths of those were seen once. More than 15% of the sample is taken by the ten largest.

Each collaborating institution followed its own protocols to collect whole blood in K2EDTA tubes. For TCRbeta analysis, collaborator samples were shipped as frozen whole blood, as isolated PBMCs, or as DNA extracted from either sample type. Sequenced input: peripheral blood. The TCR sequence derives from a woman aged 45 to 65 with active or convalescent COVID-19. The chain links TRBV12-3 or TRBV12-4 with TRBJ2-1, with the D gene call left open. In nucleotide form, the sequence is TGTGCCAGCAGTTTAAGGCGGAACAATGAGCAGTTCTTC. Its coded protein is CASSLRRNNEQFF.